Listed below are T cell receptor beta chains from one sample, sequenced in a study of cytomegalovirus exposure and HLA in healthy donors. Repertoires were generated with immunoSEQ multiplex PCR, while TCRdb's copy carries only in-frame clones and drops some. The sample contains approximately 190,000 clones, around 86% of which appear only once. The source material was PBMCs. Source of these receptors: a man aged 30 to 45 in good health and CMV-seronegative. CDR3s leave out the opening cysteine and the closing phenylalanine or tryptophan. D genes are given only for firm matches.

CDR3: ASSLGGGVSTDTQY
J: TRBJ2-3
D: -
V: TRBV7-2

CDR3: ASSQWLAPDTQY
J: TRBJ2-3
D: -
V: TRBV14

CDR3: ASSPSQGTGELF
J: TRBJ2-2
D: -
V: TRBV11-3

CDR3: ASSLQGSGELF
J: TRBJ2-2
D: -
V: TRBV27

CDR3: ASSLGQGYDTQY
J: TRBJ2-3
D: TRBD1
V: TRBV5-6

CDR3: SVKGGLGYT
J: TRBJ1-2
D: -
V: TRBV29-1

CDR3: ASSLRGYEQY
J: TRBJ2-7
D: -
V: TRBV13

CDR3: ASSPGQVGYEQY
J: TRBJ2-7
D: TRBD1
V: TRBV18

CDR3: ASSLVGGRAGELF
J: TRBJ2-2
D: -
V: TRBV7-6

CDR3: ASSSGDFSNTDTQY
J: TRBJ2-3
D: -
V: TRBV5-4

CDR3: ASSDRRRGLNGYT
J: TRBJ1-2
D: TRBD1
V: TRBV25-1

CDR3: ATLTIAGTAYGYT
J: TRBJ1-2
D: TRBD1
V: TRBV28

CDR3: ASSRSGTGSDTQY
J: TRBJ2-3
D: TRBD1
V: TRBV11-2

CDR3: ASSLALREYNEQF
J: TRBJ2-1
D: TRBD2
V: TRBV5-1

CDR3: SSSPGEGGYT
J: TRBJ1-2
D: -
V: TRBV7-9

CDR3: ASSRLLGLADSGANVLT
J: TRBJ2-6
D: TRBD2
V: TRBV4-1

CDR3: ASSPAQQETQY
J: TRBJ2-5
D: -
V: TRBV18

CDR3: ASNLAGVDNEQF
J: TRBJ2-1
D: TRBD2
V: TRBV5-4